Shown below are 23 T cell receptor beta chains from a single sample sequenced in a study of blood T cell repertoires in COVID-19. This table comes from immunoSEQ multiplex PCR, and its TCRdb copy is limited to in-frame clones, with some not included. The table records 400,000 or so clones, more than 75% of them present only once. Sequenced input: peripheral blood. The receptor set was obtained from a human donor in a cohort sampled during active COVID-19.

The CDR3 DNA follows: TGTGCCAGCAGTTCTAGCGGGGCCAGCTCCTACGAGCAGTACTTC. Its translation is CASSSSGASSYEQYF. The chain links TRBV7-8 to TRBJ2-7; 9 nucleotides match TRBD2. This CDR3 spans 15 amino acids. Germline CDR1 is SGHVS and CDR2 is FQNEAQ. V was clipped by 6 bases and J by 0 bases; unmatched bases: 6.

This rearrangement joins TRBV6-6 to TRBJ1-3, with a possible D match to TRBD1 (6 bases). Trimming cost V 11 bases and J 0 bases, with 14 bases left between them. Germline loops: CDR1 MNHNY, CDR2 SVGAGI (reference sequence). There are 14 residues in the CDR3. CDR3 bases: TGTGCCTCCGTGGGGGCGAGCTCTGGAAACACCATATATTTT. This sequence encodes CASVGASSGNTIYF.

This clone occurred once. The genes are TRBV10-3 and TRBJ1-3, with 10 bases matching TRBD1. The CDR3 loop spans 16 amino acids. Germline V lookup: CDR1 ENHRY, CDR2 SYGVKD. J was trimmed by 2 bases and V by 6 bases; bases with no gene match: 7. CDR3 region: CAISPLGTGAGNTIYF. CDR3 nucleotide sequence: TGTGCCATCAGCCCCCTAGGGACAGGGGCTGGAAACACCATATATTTT.

This clone was recorded once. The chain links TRBV3-1 (or the pseudogene TRBV3-2) to TRBJ2-7, with D hard to call. The CDR3 sequence is 12 residues long. Trimming took off 1 base at V and 3 bases at J, with 4 bases between the two ends. From germline, CDR1 is LGHDT and CDR2 YNNKEL (reference sequence). The CDR3 here is CASSQVIYEQYF. In nucleotides, the CDR3 is TGTGCCAGCAGCCAAGTTATCTACGAGCAGTACTTC.

The chain links TRBV4-1 to TRBJ1-1; D is ambiguous. Germline V CDR1 and CDR2: MGHRA, YSYEKL. CDR3 length: 12 amino acids. Trimming took off 0 bases at V and 6 bases at J, with 5 bases between the two ends. The CDR3 coding sequence is TGCGCCAGCAGCCAAGAACGGTCTGAAGCTTTCTTT. Protein: CASSQERSEAFF.

The V and J genes are TRBV19 and TRBJ2-5, with TRBD2 identical over 11 bases. Germline V lookup: CDR1 LNHDA, CDR2 SQIVND (reference sequence). V shed 3 bases, J shed 4 bases, and the junction held 7 bases outside the gene matches. This CDR3 region has 16 residues. The CDR3 reads CASSIQASGGLETQYF. As DNA, the CDR3 is TGTGCCAGTAGTATTCAGGCTAGCGGGGGGCTAGAGACCCAGTACTTC.

This clone was observed once. The gene calls are TRBV12-3 or TRBV12-4 and TRBJ2-2; no reliable D call. CDR3 length equals 11 residues. Trimming left V 3 bases short and J 6 bases short, with 2 bases between. CDR3 sequence reads: CASSFAGELFF. CDR3 DNA sequence: TGTGCCAGCAGTTTCGCCGGGGAGCTGTTTTTT.

V gene TRBV19 combines with J gene TRBJ1-3; D may be TRBD1 (5 bases). CDR1 and CDR2 from the germline V gene are LNHDA and SQIVND (reference sequence). Deletions cut 7 bases from V and 0 bases from J, with 16 bases between. This CDR3 region has 16 residues. CDR3 nucleotides: TGTGCCAGTATTTCCCAGACAGCTCCCTCTGGAAACACCATATATTTT. Protein product: CASISQTAPSGNTIYF.

The chain joins TRBV11-2 to TRBJ1-3, with D unclear. This CDR3 is built from 14 residues. Germline V gene lookup returns CDR1 SGHAT and CDR2 FQNNGV. V was trimmed by 4 bases and J by 0 bases, leaving 7 bases between them. CDR3 in amino acids: CASSSRDSGNTIYF. CDR3 in DNA: TGTGCCAGCAGCTCGAGGGACTCTGGAAACACCATATATTTT.

The chain recombines TRBV30 with TRBJ2-3, with a weak D call TRBD1 (5 bases). The CDR3 spans 13 residues. Germline-derived CDR1 and CDR2 are GTSNPN and SVGIG (reference sequence). V lost 5 bases and J 1 base, leaving 10 bases between the germline ends. The CDR3 loop is CAWDRSGTDTQYF. The CDR3 region has the DNA TGTGCCTGGGACAGATCCGGCACAGATACGCAGTATTTT.

This chain links TRBV10-3 with TRBJ2-5; 11 bases match TRBD2. The J segment lost 2 bases and the V segment lost 2 bases, leaving 4 bases of the junction unmatched. Germline V gene sequence: CDR1 ENHRY, CDR2 SYGVKD. The CDR3 contains 16 residues. CDR3 in DNA: TGTGCCATCAGTGAGGGGACTAGCGGTGATCAAGAGACCCAGTACTTC. Encoded protein: CAISEGTSGDQETQYF.

The table lists this clone with a count of one. J is TRBJ2-3 and V is TRBV7-2; 12 nucleotides line up with TRBD2. With 5 bases clipped from V and 4 bases from J, the junction kept 7 bases outside the gene matches. The germline CDR1 and CDR2 sequences are SGHTA and FQGNSA. The CDR3 has 16 residues. DNA for the CDR3: TGTGCCAGCAGCCCGAGACTAGCGGGAGTTGCAGATACGCAGTATTTT. This translates into CASSPRLAGVADTQYF.

The rearrangement links TRBV24-1 to TRBJ2-1; TRBD2 matches at 9 bases. The CDR3 sequence is 16 residues long. The V gene end was trimmed by 1 base and the J gene end by 0 bases; junction bases not matched to a gene: 0. Germline V CDR1 and CDR2: KGHDR, SFDVKD. The CDR3 is CATSDFSGSSYNEQFF. For the CDR3, the DNA is TGTGCCACCAGTGATTTTAGCGGGAGCTCCTACAATGAGCAGTTCTTC.

The V and J genes are TRBV2 and TRBJ2-1; TRBD2 matches 8 bases. CDR3 size: 19 residues. CDR1 is SNHLY, CDR2 FYNNEI, per germline. The trim removed 9 bases at V and 0 bases at J, leaving 19 bases unmatched. CDR3 loop: CARRILGGRPESSYNEQFF. In nucleotides, the CDR3 is TGTGCCAGGAGGATCCTTGGCGGGAGGCCTGAAAGCTCCTACAATGAGCAGTTCTTC.

V and J are TRBV18 and TRBJ2-7; D gene unclear. Germline V gives CDR1 KGHSH, CDR2 LQKENI. The CDR3 is 15 residues long. V was clipped by 2 bases and J by 3 bases, with 14 bases between them. The CDR3, as DNA: TGTGCCAGCTCACCAAAGCCAGACTTAAACTACGAGCAGTACTTC. Amino acids: CASSPKPDLNYEQYF.

The CDR3, as DNA: TGTGCCAGCAGCCTATCCGGGACAGGGGCATATGGAAACACCATATATTTT. This gives the protein CASSLSGTGAYGNTIYF. The chain is built from TRBV3-1 (or the pseudogene TRBV3-2) and TRBJ1-3; TRBD1 agrees at 10 bases. The V gene end was trimmed by 4 bases and the J gene end by 3 bases; junction bases not matched to a gene: 9. CDR3 length: 17 residues. Germline assignment: CDR1 LGHDT and CDR2 YNNKEL (reference sequence).

J is TRBJ2-7 and V is TRBV29-1; 7 positions match TRBD2. The CDR3 totals 17 residues. The germline V gene has CDR1 SQVTM and CDR2 ANQGSEA. Losses at the gene ends were 0 bases for V and 2 bases for J; bases not matched to a gene: 13. This CDR3 reads CSVEEYHTRTRAYEQYF. CDR3 coding DNA: TGCAGCGTTGAAGAATACCATACCAGGACTAGGGCCTACGAGCAGTACTTC.

The J gene is TRBJ1-2, the V gene TRBV19; no definite D call. The CDR3 length is 13 residues. Germline V CDR1 and CDR2: LNHDA, SQIVND (reference sequence). Trimming took 5 bases from V and 4 from J, leaving 11 bases between them. CDR3 region: CASSSGVLYGYTF. CDR3 DNA: TGTGCCAGTAGTTCTGGAGTCCTCTATGGCTACACCTTC. Full variable domain (rest looked up from reference TRBV19 and TRBJ1-2): DGGITQSPKYLFRKEGQNVTLSCEQNLNHDAMYWYRQDPGQGLRLIYYSQIVNDFQKGDIAEGYSVSREKKESFPLTVTSAQKNPTAFYLCASSSGVLYGYTFGSGTRLTVV.

The chain links TRBV5-5 to TRBJ2-7; 8 bases match TRBD2. The V segment lost 5 bases and the J segment 3 bases; nucleotides outside the gene matches: 10. CDR1 and CDR2 (germline): SGHKS, YYEKEE (reference sequence). There are 15 residues in the CDR3. CDR3 coding DNA: TGTGCCAGCAGTTTCGGCGGGAGGCTCCTCTACGAGCAGTACTTC. Its protein product is CASSFGGRLLYEQYF.

The V and J genes are TRBV27 and TRBJ2-2; 10 bases align to TRBD1. This CDR3 contains 15 residues. V dropped 4 bases and J dropped 4; count of bases not matched to a gene: 3. Germline V gives CDR1 MNHEY, CDR2 SMNVEV (reference sequence). This CDR3 is CASSWDRGVTGELFF. The CDR3 DNA reads as TGTGCCAGCAGTTGGGACAGGGGAGTCACCGGGGAGCTGTTTTTT.

The V and J genes are TRBV12-1 and TRBJ2-5; the listed D gene, TRBD2, was not tested against the DNA. TRBV12-1 is listed as a pseudogene. The CDR3 contains 14 residues. The CDR3 nucleotides are TGTGCCAGCAGCTTAAAGCGGGGAAGTTTGGCCCAGTACTTC. It is translated as CASSLKRGSLAQYF.

The chain joins TRBV27 to TRBJ2-1; the D gene is possibly TRBD1 (6 bases). The CDR3 consists of 15 residues. Trimming left V 4 bases short and J 0 bases short, with 10 bases between. Germline V gene lookup returns CDR1 MNHEY and CDR2 SMNVEV (reference sequence). In DNA, the CDR3 is TGTGCCAGCAGTTCAGACAGGAGCTCCTACAATGAGCAGTTCTTC. It is translated as CASSSDRSSYNEQFF.

The CDR3 DNA reads as TGTGCCAGCAGCTCAGCCGCGGGTGGGAAGGAGTTCTTC. Encoded protein: CASSSAAGGKEFF. The chain carries TRBV7-3 and TRBJ2-1; maybe TRBD2 (5 bases). V lost 4 bases and J lost 14, with 18 bases in between. This CDR3 has 13 amino acids. Germline lookup yields CDR1 SGHTA and CDR2 FQGTGA.